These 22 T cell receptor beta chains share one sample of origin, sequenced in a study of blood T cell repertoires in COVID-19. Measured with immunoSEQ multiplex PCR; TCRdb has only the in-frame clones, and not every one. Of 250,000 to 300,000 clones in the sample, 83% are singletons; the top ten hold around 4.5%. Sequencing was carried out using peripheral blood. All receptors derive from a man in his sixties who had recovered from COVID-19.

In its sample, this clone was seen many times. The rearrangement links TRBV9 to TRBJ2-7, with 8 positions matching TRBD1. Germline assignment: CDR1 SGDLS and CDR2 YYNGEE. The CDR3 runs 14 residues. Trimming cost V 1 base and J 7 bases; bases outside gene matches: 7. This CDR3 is CASSVQGATLEQYF. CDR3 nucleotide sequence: TGTGCCAGCAGCGTACAGGGGGCGACGTTAGAGCAGTACTTC.

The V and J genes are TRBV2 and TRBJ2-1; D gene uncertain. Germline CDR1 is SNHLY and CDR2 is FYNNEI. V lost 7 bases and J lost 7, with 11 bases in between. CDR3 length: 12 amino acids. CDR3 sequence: CASNLFGNEQFF. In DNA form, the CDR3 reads TGTGCCAGCAATCTTTTCGGGAATGAGCAGTTCTTC. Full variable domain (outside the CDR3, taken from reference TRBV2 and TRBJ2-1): EPEVTQTPSHQVTQMGQEVILRCVPISNHLYFYWYRQILGQKVEFLVSFYNNEISEKSEIFDDQFSVERPDGSNFTLKIRSTKLEDSAMYFCASNLFGNEQFFGPGTRLTVL.

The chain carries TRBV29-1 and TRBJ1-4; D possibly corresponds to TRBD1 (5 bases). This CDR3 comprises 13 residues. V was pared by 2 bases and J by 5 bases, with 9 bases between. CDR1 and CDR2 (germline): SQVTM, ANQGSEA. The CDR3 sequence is CSVERGPNEKLFF. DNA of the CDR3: TGCAGCGTTGAAAGGGGCCCCAATGAAAAACTGTTTTTT.

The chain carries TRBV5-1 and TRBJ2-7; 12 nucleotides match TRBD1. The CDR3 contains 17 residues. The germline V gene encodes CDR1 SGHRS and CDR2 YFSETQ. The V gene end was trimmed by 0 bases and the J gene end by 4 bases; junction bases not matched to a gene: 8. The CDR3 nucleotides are TGCGCCAGCAGCTTGGGTGCGGGGACAGGGGGCTTTTACGAGCAGTACTTC. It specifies CASSLGAGTGGFYEQYF.

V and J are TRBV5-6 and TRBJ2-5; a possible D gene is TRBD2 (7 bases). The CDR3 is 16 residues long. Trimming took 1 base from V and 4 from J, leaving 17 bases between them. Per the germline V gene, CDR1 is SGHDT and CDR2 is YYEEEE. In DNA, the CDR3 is TGTGCCAGCAGCTTGATCGGAGGGGGGGCCGGAGAGACCCAGTACTTC. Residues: CASSLIGGGAGETQYF.

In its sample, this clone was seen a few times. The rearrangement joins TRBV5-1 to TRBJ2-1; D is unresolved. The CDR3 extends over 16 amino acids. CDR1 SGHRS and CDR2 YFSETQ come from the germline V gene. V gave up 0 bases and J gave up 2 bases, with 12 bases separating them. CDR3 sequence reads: CASSLGSTQTYNEQFF. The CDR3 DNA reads TGCGCCAGCAGCTTGGGATCGACTCAGACCTACAATGAGCAGTTCTTC.

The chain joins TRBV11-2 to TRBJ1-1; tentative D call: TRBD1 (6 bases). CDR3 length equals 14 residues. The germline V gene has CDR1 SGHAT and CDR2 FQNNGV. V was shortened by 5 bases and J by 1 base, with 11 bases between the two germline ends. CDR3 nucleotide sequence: TGTGCCAGCAGCCCCGGACAGTGGAACACTGAAGCTTTCTTT. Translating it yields CASSPGQWNTEAFF.

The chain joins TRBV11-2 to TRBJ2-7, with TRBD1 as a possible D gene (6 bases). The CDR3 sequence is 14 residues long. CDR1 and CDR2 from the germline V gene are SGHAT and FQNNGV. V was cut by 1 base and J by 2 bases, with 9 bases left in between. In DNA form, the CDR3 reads TGTGCCAGCAGCTTAGGACAGGTGGCCTACGAGCAGTACTTC. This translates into CASSLGQVAYEQYF.

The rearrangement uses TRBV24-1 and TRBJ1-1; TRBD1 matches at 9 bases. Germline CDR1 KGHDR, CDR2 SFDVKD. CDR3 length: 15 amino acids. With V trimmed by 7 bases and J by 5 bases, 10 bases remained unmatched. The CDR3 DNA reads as TGTGCCACCAGAGAAAATACAGGGGGCGGGACTGAAGCTTTCTTT. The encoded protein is CATRENTGGGTEAFF.

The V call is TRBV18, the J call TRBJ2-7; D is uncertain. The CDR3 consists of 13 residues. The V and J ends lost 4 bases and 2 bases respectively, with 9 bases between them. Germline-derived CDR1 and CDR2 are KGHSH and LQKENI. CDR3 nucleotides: TGTGCCAGCTCACTGCTAGGAGCCTACGAGCAGTACTTC. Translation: CASSLLGAYEQYF.

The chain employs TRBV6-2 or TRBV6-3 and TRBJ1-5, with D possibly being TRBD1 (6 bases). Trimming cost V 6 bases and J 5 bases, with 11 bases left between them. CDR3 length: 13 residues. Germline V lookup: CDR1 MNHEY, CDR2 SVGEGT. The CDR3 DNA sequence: TGTGCCAGCAGCAACGGGGGGCATCAGCCCCAGCATTTT. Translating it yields CASSNGGHQPQHF.

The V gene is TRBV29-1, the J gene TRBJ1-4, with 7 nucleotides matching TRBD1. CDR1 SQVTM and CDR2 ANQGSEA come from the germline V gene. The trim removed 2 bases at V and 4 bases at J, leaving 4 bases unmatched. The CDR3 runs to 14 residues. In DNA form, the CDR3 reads TGCAGCGTTGAAAGACAGGGCGATAATGAAAAACTGTTTTTT. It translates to CSVERQGDNEKLFF.

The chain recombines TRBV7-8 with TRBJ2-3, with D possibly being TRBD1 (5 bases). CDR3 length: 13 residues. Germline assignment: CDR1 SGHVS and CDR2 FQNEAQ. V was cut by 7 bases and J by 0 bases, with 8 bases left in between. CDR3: CASKGASTDTQYF. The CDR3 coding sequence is TGTGCCAGCAAAGGGGCTAGCACAGATACGCAGTATTTT. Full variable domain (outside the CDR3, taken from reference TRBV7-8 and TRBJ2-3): GAGVSQSPRYKVAKRGQDVALRCDPISGHVSLFWYQQALGQGPEFLTYFQNEAQLDKSGLPSDRFFAERPEGSVSTLKIQRTQQEDSAVYLCASKGASTDTQYFGPGTRLTVL.

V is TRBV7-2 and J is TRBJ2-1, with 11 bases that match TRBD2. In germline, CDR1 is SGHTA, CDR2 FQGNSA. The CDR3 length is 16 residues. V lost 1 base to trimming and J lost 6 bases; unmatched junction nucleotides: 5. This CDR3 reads CASSLVGTSGLNEQFF. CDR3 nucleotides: TGTGCCAGCAGCTTAGTAGGGACTAGCGGCCTCAATGAGCAGTTCTTC.

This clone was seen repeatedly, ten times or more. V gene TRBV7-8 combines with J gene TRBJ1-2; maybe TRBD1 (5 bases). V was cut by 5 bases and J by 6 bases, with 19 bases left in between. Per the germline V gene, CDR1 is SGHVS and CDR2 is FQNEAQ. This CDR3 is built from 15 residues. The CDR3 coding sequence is TGTGCCAGCAGCCCGACTTGGCTGACAGCTAATGGCTACACCTTC. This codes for CASSPTWLTANGYTF.

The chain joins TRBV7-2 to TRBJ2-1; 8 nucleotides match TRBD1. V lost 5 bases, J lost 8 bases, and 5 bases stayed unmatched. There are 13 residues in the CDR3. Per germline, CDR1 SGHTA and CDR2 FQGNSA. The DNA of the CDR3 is TGTGCCAGCAGCAAACAGGGGGGAGATGAGCAGTTCTTC. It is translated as CASSKQGGDEQFF.

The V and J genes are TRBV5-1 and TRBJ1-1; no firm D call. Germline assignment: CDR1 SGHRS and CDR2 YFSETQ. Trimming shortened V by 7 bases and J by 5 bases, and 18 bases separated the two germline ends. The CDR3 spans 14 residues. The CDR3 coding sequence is TGCGCCAGCTCTTTTGGCCGGACTGGGACTGAAGCTTTCTTT. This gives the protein CASSFGRTGTEAFF.

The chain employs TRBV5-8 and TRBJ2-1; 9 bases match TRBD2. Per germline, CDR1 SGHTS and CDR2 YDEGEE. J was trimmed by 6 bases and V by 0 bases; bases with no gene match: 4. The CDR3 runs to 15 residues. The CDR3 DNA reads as TGTGCCAGCAGCTTGGAGGTTAGCGGGAGCAATGAGCAGTTCTTC. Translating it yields CASSLEVSGSNEQFF.

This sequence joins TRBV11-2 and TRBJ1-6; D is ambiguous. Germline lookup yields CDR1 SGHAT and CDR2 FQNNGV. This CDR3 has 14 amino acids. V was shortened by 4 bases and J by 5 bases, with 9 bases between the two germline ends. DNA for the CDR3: TGTGCCAGCAGCTCCCTGGCCGATAATTCACCCCTCCACTTT. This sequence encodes CASSSLADNSPLHF.

In nucleotides, the CDR3 is TGCGCCAGCAGTGAGGGCAGCTCTGGGGCCAACGTCCTGACTTTC. The encoded protein is CASSEGSSGANVLTF. This chain joins TRBV10-1 and TRBJ2-6; D is unresolved. This CDR3 spans 15 amino acids. Germline assignment: CDR1 WNHNN and CDR2 SYGVQD (reference sequence). The V and J ends lost 2 bases and 0 bases respectively, with 5 bases between them.

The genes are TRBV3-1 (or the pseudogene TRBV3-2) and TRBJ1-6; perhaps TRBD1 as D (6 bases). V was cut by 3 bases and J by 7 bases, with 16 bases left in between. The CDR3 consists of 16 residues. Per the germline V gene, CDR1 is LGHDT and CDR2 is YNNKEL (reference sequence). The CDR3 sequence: CASSHATGGRNSPLHF. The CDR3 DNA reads TGTGCCAGCAGCCATGCGACAGGAGGTCGAAATTCACCCCTCCACTTT.

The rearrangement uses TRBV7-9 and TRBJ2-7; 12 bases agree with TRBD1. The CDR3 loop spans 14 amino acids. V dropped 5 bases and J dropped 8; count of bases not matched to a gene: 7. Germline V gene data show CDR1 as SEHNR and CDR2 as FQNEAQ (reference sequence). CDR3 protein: CASSHRDRGRQQYF. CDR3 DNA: TGTGCCAGCAGCCACCGGGACAGGGGGCGACAGCAGTACTTC.